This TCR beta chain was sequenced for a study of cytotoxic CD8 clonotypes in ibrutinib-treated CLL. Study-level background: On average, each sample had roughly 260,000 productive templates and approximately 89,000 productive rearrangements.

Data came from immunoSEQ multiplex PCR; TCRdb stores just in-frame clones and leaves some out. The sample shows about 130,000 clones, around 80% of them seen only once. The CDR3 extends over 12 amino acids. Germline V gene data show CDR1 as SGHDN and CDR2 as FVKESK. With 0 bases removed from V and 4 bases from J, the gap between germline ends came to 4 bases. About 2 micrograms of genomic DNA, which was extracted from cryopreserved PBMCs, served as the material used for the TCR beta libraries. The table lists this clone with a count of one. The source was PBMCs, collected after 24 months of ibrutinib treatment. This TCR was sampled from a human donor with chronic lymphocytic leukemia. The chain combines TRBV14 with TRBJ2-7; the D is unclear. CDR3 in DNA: TGTGCCAGCAGCCAAGATCTATACGAGCAGTACTTC. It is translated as CASSQDLYEQYF. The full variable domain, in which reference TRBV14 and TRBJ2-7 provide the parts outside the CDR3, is EAGVTQFPSHSVIEKGQTVTLRCDPISGHDNLYWYRRVMGKEIKFLLHFVKESKQDESGMPNNRFLAERTGGTYSTLKVQPAELEDSGVYFCASSQDLYEQYFGPGTRLTVT.